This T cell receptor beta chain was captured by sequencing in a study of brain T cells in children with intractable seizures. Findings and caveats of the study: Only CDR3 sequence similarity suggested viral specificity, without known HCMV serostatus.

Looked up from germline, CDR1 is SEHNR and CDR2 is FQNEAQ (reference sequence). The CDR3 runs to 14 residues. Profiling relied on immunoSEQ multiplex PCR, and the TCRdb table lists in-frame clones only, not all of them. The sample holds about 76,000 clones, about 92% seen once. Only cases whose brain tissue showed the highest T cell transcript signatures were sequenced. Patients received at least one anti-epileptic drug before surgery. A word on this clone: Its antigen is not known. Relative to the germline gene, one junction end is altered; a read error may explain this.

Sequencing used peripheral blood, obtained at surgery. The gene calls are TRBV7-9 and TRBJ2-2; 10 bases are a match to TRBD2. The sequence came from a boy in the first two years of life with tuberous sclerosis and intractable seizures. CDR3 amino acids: CATSGRENTGELFF. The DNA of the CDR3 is TGTGCCACCAGCGGGAGGGAAAACACCGGGGAGCTGTTTTTT.